This entry features one T cell receptor beta chain sequence. This specimen comes from a study of shared clonotypes between healthy human individuals. After removal of 4 bases from V and 1 base from J, the junction contained 7 bases not matched to a gene. CDR1 is SGHRS, CDR2 YFSETQ, per germline. The CDR3 extends over 16 amino acids. Assay used: immunoSEQ multiplex PCR; TCRdb lists only in-frame clones, some missing. The sample has about 2.4 million clones; roughly 93% are singletons. The source is a man aged 18 to 35 in good health. Some clones in this sample may be carry-over from other donors' samples. The chain recombines TRBV5-1 with TRBJ2-2; TRBD2 matches at 7 bases. Sequenced sample: naive CD4+ T cells from PBMCs. Subset given: CD45RA+ positively selected. CDR3 loop: CASSPFGGRNTGELFF. For the CDR3, the DNA is TGCGCCAGCAGCCCCTTCGGGGGGAGGAACACCGGGGAGCTGTTTTTT.